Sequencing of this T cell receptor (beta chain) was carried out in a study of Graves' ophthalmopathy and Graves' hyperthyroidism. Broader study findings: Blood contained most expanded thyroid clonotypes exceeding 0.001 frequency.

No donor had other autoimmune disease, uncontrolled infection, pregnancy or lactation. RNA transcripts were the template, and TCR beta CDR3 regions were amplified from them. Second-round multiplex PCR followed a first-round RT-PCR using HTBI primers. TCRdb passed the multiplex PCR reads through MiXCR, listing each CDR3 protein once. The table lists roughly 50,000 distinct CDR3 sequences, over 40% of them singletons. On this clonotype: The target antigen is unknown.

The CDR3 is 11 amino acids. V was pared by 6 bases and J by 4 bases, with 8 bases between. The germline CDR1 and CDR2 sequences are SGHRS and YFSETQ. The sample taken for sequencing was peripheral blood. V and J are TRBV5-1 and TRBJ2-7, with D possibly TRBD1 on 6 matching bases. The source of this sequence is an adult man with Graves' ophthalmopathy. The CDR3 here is CASTGEYEQYF. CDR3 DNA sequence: TGCGCCAGCACAGGGGAGTACGAGCAGTACTTC.